This T cell receptor (beta chain) appears in the sequencing data of a study of tumor-infiltrating lymphocytes in oesophageal squamous cell carcinoma. One entry per CDR3 protein results from TCRdb running MiXCR on the PCR reads. The sample lists around 22,000 distinct CDR3 sequences, about 40% occurring once. The CDR3 spans 11 residues. Trimming took 7 bases from V and 3 from J, leaving 7 bases between them. Germline lookup yields CDR1 MNHNS and CDR2 SASEGT. This clonotype is medium-sized in the sample. The material sequenced was esophageal tumor tissue. The clonotype originates from a male donor with esophageal squamous cell carcinoma. The V and J genes are TRBV6-1 and TRBJ2-7; the D is unclear. CDR3 coding DNA: TGTGCCAGCAATTCGGGCTACGAGCAGTACTTC. Translation gives CASNSGYEQYF.